This TCR beta chain is drawn from a study of blood T cell repertoires in COVID-19. Study-level information: Specimens from acute and convalescent COVID-19 originated in the United States, Italy and Spain. T cells, B-cell-depleted T cells, or PBMCs supplied cDNA or gDNA.

This CDR3 spans 15 amino acids. V shed 2 bases and J shed 3 bases, with 12 bases lying between them. Germline loops: CDR1 SGHTS, CDR2 YDEGEE. Per the authors' pipeline: Scientists estimated how many nucleated cells there were by amplifying reference gene primers. The protocol was immunoSEQ multiplex PCR, while the TCRdb copy is restricted to in-frame clones and leaves out a portion. V and J calls and clone size are given by that table; D and trimming were obtained from the DNA. Among around 180,000 clones listed, approximately 80% were seen once. Source material: peripheral blood. The chain uses TRBV5-8 and TRBJ2-1, with D tentatively TRBD2 (5 bases). The sequence was obtained from a human donor in a cohort sampled during active COVID-19. The DNA for the CDR3 is TGTGCCAGCAGCTTCGAGACGGGGTACTACAATGAGCAGTTCTTC. Its protein product is CASSFETGYYNEQFF.